This is a list of T cell receptor beta chains from one sample in a study of shared clonotypes between healthy human individuals. Clones were sequenced by immunoSEQ multiplex PCR, and TCRdb holds only the in-frame ones, with some missing. The top ten clones hold about 0.37% of a sample with 2 million to 2.5 million clones, roughly 93% of them seen once. The sequenced material came from naive CD4+ T cells from PBMCs. Every receptor here comes from a man between 18 and 29 years old in good health. Some clones in this sample may be carry-over from other donors' samples. CDR3s include the opening cysteine and the closing phenylalanine or tryptophan. The D gene is left open where the match is weak. Clone sizes are given selectively: once, few, many, or a class where the clone is expanded.

j_gene: TRBJ2-3; v_gene: TRBV2; abundance: NA; d_gene: NA; CDR3nt: TGTGCCAGCAGTGAAGAAAGGGCCGTCACAGATACGCAGTATTTT; CDR3aa: CASSEERAVTDTQYF
j_gene: TRBJ1-2; v_gene: TRBV19; abundance: NA; d_gene: NA; CDR3nt: TGTGCCAGTGGGTTAGGCCGACAGTCGATTTATGGCTACACCTTC; CDR3aa: CASGLGRQSIYGYTF
j_gene: TRBJ2-5; v_gene: TRBV18; abundance: NA; d_gene: NA; CDR3nt: TGTGCCAGCTCACCATCTGGGGGCCCGGAGACCCAGTACTTC; CDR3aa: CASSPSGGPETQYF
j_gene: TRBJ2-4; v_gene: TRBV2; abundance: NA; d_gene: TRBD2; CDR3nt: TGTGCCACCCTCAGCGGGAGCGCCAACATTCAGTACTTC; CDR3aa: CATLSGSANIQYF
j_gene: TRBJ1-2; v_gene: TRBV29-1; abundance: NA; d_gene: NA; CDR3nt: TGCAGCGTTGAAACTGATGGCTACACCTTC; CDR3aa: CSVETDGYTF
j_gene: TRBJ2-7; v_gene: TRBV4-1; abundance: once; d_gene: NA; CDR3nt: TGCGCCAGCAGCCAAGCCCCGACAGTATCCTACGAGCAGTACTTC; CDR3aa: CASSQAPTVSYEQYF
j_gene: TRBJ2-4; v_gene: TRBV18; abundance: NA; d_gene: NA; CDR3nt: TGTGCCAGCTCACCAAGGAGGGACATACTAGCCAAAAACATTCAGTACTTC; CDR3aa: CASSPRRDILAKNIQYF
j_gene: TRBJ2-1; v_gene: TRBV7-6; abundance: NA; d_gene: TRBD2; CDR3nt: TGTGCCAGCAGCTTAGCGCCGGAACTAGCGGGTCAAAATGAGCAGTTCTTC; CDR3aa: CASSLAPELAGQNEQFF
j_gene: TRBJ1-2; v_gene: TRBV7-3; abundance: NA; d_gene: TRBD1; CDR3nt: TGTGCCAGCAGCCAGACAGGGGAATATGGCTACACCTTC; CDR3aa: CASSQTGEYGYTF
j_gene: TRBJ2-1; v_gene: TRBV27; abundance: NA; d_gene: NA; CDR3nt: TGTGCCAGCAGGTCTCTGGGTGCCGGGACCTACAATGAGCAGTTCTTC; CDR3aa: CASRSLGAGTYNEQFF
j_gene: TRBJ1-2; v_gene: TRBV28; abundance: NA; d_gene: NA; CDR3nt: TGTGCCAGCACCCTCCGGGTTAACTATGGCTACACCTTC; CDR3aa: CASTLRVNYGYTF
j_gene: TRBJ1-4; v_gene: TRBV18; abundance: NA; d_gene: NA; CDR3nt: TGTGCCAGCTCACCACGGCCGTGGGCAACTAATGAAAAACTGTTTTTT; CDR3aa: CASSPRPWATNEKLFF
j_gene: TRBJ1-5; v_gene: TRBV28; abundance: few; d_gene: NA; CDR3nt: TGTGCCAGCAGTTTATCGGCGGGGCCCCAGCATTTT; CDR3aa: CASSLSAGPQHF
j_gene: TRBJ2-3; v_gene: TRBV18; abundance: NA; d_gene: NA; CDR3nt: TGTGCCAGCTCACCATTCTGGGGGACGACTAGCACAGATACGCAGTATTTT; CDR3aa: CASSPFWGTTSTDTQYF
j_gene: TRBJ2-5; v_gene: TRBV5-1; abundance: NA; d_gene: NA; CDR3nt: TGCGCCAGCAGGGGGGGGCAGGAGACCCAGTACTTC; CDR3aa: CASRGGQETQYF
j_gene: TRBJ1-4; v_gene: TRBV5-1; abundance: once; d_gene: NA; CDR3nt: TGCGCCAGCAGCTCCGGGACGGAGGGTGAAAAACTGTTTTTT; CDR3aa: CASSSGTEGEKLFF
j_gene: TRBJ2-1; v_gene: TRBV11-1; abundance: NA; d_gene: NA; CDR3nt: TGTGCCAGCAGCCCCCTCTGGGTCAACTACAATGAGCAGTTCTTC; CDR3aa: CASSPLWVNYNEQFF
j_gene: TRBJ2-7; v_gene: TRBV21-1; abundance: NA; d_gene: NA; CDR3nt: TGTGCCAGCAGCAAACCCCGGGCAGAAGGCTACGAGCAGTACTTC; CDR3aa: CASSKPRAEGYEQYF
j_gene: TRBJ2-6; v_gene: TRBV9; abundance: NA; d_gene: NA; CDR3nt: TGTGCCAGCAGCCCGAGGGGGGACGGGGCCAACGTCCTGACTTTC; CDR3aa: CASSPRGDGANVLTF
j_gene: TRBJ1-3; v_gene: TRBV19; abundance: NA; d_gene: NA; CDR3nt: TGTGCCAGTAGTATCCGGACAGCTCAAACTGGAAACACCATATATTTT; CDR3aa: CASSIRTAQTGNTIYF
j_gene: TRBJ2-2; v_gene: TRBV11-1; abundance: NA; d_gene: NA; CDR3nt: TGTGCCAGCAGCTTAACGACCGGGGAGCTGTTTTTT; CDR3aa: CASSLTTGELFF
j_gene: TRBJ2-5; v_gene: TRBV28; abundance: NA; d_gene: TRBD2; CDR3nt: TGTGCCTCCGGGACTAGCGGGAGAGGGAGAGAGACCCAGTACTTC; CDR3aa: CASGTSGRGRETQYF
j_gene: TRBJ1-1; v_gene: TRBV9; abundance: NA; d_gene: NA; CDR3nt: TGTGCCAGCAGCGTAGGTGCCTCCGTGAACACTGAAGCTTTCTTT; CDR3aa: CASSVGASVNTEAFF
j_gene: TRBJ1-2; v_gene: TRBV6-5; abundance: NA; d_gene: TRBD1; CDR3nt: TGTGCCAGCAGTCGGGGGGGACAGGGAGAGGGCTACACCTTC; CDR3aa: CASSRGGQGEGYTF
j_gene: TRBJ1-1; v_gene: TRBV28; abundance: NA; d_gene: NA; CDR3nt: TGTGCCAGCAGTCCCAGTCATCCACCTTATTACACTGAAGCTTTCTTT; CDR3aa: CASSPSHPPYYTEAFF
j_gene: TRBJ2-3; v_gene: TRBV7-2; abundance: NA; d_gene: TRBD1; CDR3nt: TGTGCCAGCAGCATTGGGACAGGTAGCACAGATACGCAGTATTTT; CDR3aa: CASSIGTGSTDTQYF
j_gene: TRBJ2-2; v_gene: TRBV5-1; abundance: NA; d_gene: TRBD2; CDR3nt: TGCGCCAGCAGCTTCTGGACTAGCGGGAGCGCCGGGGAGCTGTTTTTT; CDR3aa: CASSFWTSGSAGELFF
j_gene: TRBJ1-1; v_gene: TRBV5-1; abundance: NA; d_gene: NA; CDR3nt: TGCGCCAGCAGCTTGCTAGACATGAACACTGAAGCTTTCTTT; CDR3aa: CASSLLDMNTEAFF
j_gene: TRBJ2-3; v_gene: TRBV4-2; abundance: NA; d_gene: TRBD2; CDR3nt: TGTGCCAGCAGCCAAGATCGGACTAGCGGGACCTTCACAGATACGCAGTATTTT; CDR3aa: CASSQDRTSGTFTDTQYF
j_gene: TRBJ2-3; v_gene: TRBV5-4; abundance: NA; d_gene: TRBD2; CDR3nt: TGTGCCAGCAGCTCCGGTCTAGCGGGGAGCACAGATACGCAGTATTTT; CDR3aa: CASSSGLAGSTDTQYF
j_gene: TRBJ2-7; v_gene: TRBV29-1; abundance: NA; d_gene: TRBD2; CDR3nt: TGCAGCGTCGAGGCTAGCGGGAGGGCCTGGGGGGAGCAGTACTTC; CDR3aa: CSVEASGRAWGEQYF
j_gene: TRBJ1-1; v_gene: TRBV10-2; abundance: NA; d_gene: NA; CDR3nt: TGCGCCAGCACCCCCGATACTGGAGAAGCTTTCTTT; CDR3aa: CASTPDTGEAFF
j_gene: TRBJ2-5; v_gene: TRBV5-1; abundance: NA; d_gene: NA; CDR3nt: TGCGCCAGCAGCTTGGGCCCAGGGGGGCGAGAGACCCAGTACTTC; CDR3aa: CASSLGPGGRETQYF
j_gene: TRBJ2-7; v_gene: TRBV27; abundance: NA; d_gene: NA; CDR3nt: TGTGCCAGCAGTTTAGAATTCAGTACAATGCCCTACGAGCAGTACTTC; CDR3aa: CASSLEFSTMPYEQYF
j_gene: TRBJ2-7; v_gene: TRBV27; abundance: NA; d_gene: NA; CDR3nt: TGTGCCAGCAGTTTAATTGTTGTGGCTTCTGTCGGCGAGCAGTACTTC; CDR3aa: CASSLIVVASVGEQYF
j_gene: TRBJ1-5; v_gene: TRBV2; abundance: NA; d_gene: NA; CDR3nt: TGTGCCAGCAGTCTTAATACTAATCAGCCCCAGCATTTT; CDR3aa: CASSLNTNQPQHF
j_gene: TRBJ2-2; v_gene: TRBV4-2; abundance: few; d_gene: NA; CDR3nt: TGTGCCAGCAGCCCCCGGGAGCGGAACACCGGGGAGCTGTTTTTT; CDR3aa: CASSPRERNTGELFF
j_gene: TRBJ2-5; v_gene: TRBV5-4; abundance: NA; d_gene: TRBD2; CDR3nt: TGTGCCAGCAGCTTGGGAATAGCGGGGCAAGAGACCCAGTACTTC; CDR3aa: CASSLGIAGQETQYF
j_gene: TRBJ2-5; v_gene: TRBV6-1; abundance: NA; d_gene: NA; CDR3nt: TGTGCCAGCAGCCAAGGACAGCGGGGAGAGACCCAGTACTTC; CDR3aa: CASSQGQRGETQYF
j_gene: TRBJ1-4; v_gene: TRBV5-6; abundance: NA; d_gene: NA; CDR3nt: TGTGCCAGCAGCTTGGAGGGGATACCCCCTGAAAAACTGTTTTTT; CDR3aa: CASSLEGIPPEKLFF
j_gene: TRBJ2-5; v_gene: TRBV7-8; abundance: NA; d_gene: TRBD2; CDR3nt: TGTGCCAGCAGCTTAGCGCGGATAGCGGGAGTTCGGGAGACCCAGTACTTC; CDR3aa: CASSLARIAGVRETQYF
j_gene: TRBJ1-3; v_gene: TRBV11-2; abundance: NA; d_gene: TRBD1; CDR3nt: TGTGCCAGCAGCCTGTTCCAGGGGGCGGCTGGAAACACCATATATTTT; CDR3aa: CASSLFQGAAGNTIYF
j_gene: TRBJ1-3; v_gene: TRBV6-6; abundance: NA; d_gene: NA; CDR3nt: TGTGCCAGCAGCTCAACCGGGACCGATGGCACCATATATTTT; CDR3aa: CASSSTGTDGTIYF
j_gene: TRBJ1-2; v_gene: TRBV28; abundance: NA; d_gene: TRBD1; CDR3nt: TGTGCCAGCAGTCCAGGACAGGGGTCTGATGGCTACACCTTC; CDR3aa: CASSPGQGSDGYTF
j_gene: TRBJ2-5; v_gene: TRBV10-3; abundance: NA; d_gene: NA; CDR3nt: TGTGCCATCAGCGATACAGCATCGGAGACCCAGTACTTC; CDR3aa: CAISDTASETQYF
j_gene: TRBJ2-1; v_gene: TRBV28; abundance: NA; d_gene: TRBD1; CDR3nt: TGTGCCAGCAGACGGACAGGGTACTACAATGAGCAGTTCTTC; CDR3aa: CASRRTGYYNEQFF
j_gene: TRBJ2-1; v_gene: TRBV7-3; abundance: NA; d_gene: NA; CDR3nt: TGTGCCAGCAGCTTAGTCGGGGGACCGAGCTCCTACAATGAGCAGTTCTTC; CDR3aa: CASSLVGGPSSYNEQFF
j_gene: TRBJ2-7; v_gene: TRBV2; abundance: NA; d_gene: TRBD1; CDR3nt: TGTGCCAGCAACCGGGACAGGGCAGTTGGGGGCTACGAGCAGTACTTC; CDR3aa: CASNRDRAVGGYEQYF
j_gene: TRBJ2-1; v_gene: TRBV18; abundance: NA; d_gene: TRBD2; CDR3nt: TGTGCCAGCTCACCAACCGGGGAGGGACTATACAATGAGCAGTTCTTC; CDR3aa: CASSPTGEGLYNEQFF
j_gene: TRBJ1-1; v_gene: TRBV4-1; abundance: once; d_gene: TRBD1; CDR3nt: TGCGCCAGCAGCCAAGAGGTTAAGGACAGGAAGATCCGAAGGGCTGAAGCTTTCTTT; CDR3aa: CASSQEVKDRKIRRAEAFF
j_gene: TRBJ1-2; v_gene: TRBV28; abundance: NA; d_gene: NA; CDR3nt: TGTGCCAGCAGTTTACGAGCCTATGGCTACACCTTC; CDR3aa: CASSLRAYGYTF
j_gene: TRBJ2-5; v_gene: TRBV5-1; abundance: NA; d_gene: NA; CDR3nt: TGCGCCAGCAGCTTGGAGAACCAAGAGACCCAGTACTTC; CDR3aa: CASSLENQETQYF
j_gene: TRBJ1-5; v_gene: TRBV30; abundance: NA; d_gene: NA; CDR3nt: TGTGCCTGGAGTCGACAACCCAATCAGCCCCAGCATTTT; CDR3aa: CAWSRQPNQPQHF
j_gene: TRBJ1-2; v_gene: TRBV28; abundance: NA; d_gene: NA; CDR3nt: TGTGCCAGCAGTTTAGATGGAGTACCTAACTATGGCTACACCTTC; CDR3aa: CASSLDGVPNYGYTF
j_gene: TRBJ2-3; v_gene: TRBV9; abundance: NA; d_gene: NA; CDR3nt: TGTGCCAGCAGCACAACTAGCACAGATACGCAGTATTTT; CDR3aa: CASSTTSTDTQYF
j_gene: TRBJ2-7; v_gene: TRBV9; abundance: NA; d_gene: TRBD2; CDR3nt: TGTGCCAGCAGCGCATCCGGGACTAGCGGCCTATACGAGCAGTACTTC; CDR3aa: CASSASGTSGLYEQYF
j_gene: TRBJ1-5; v_gene: TRBV6-4; abundance: NA; d_gene: TRBD1; CDR3nt: TGTGCCACCATAAGAAGAACGACAATCGGGACAGCGAATCAGCCCCAGCATTTT; CDR3aa: CATIRRTTIGTANQPQHF